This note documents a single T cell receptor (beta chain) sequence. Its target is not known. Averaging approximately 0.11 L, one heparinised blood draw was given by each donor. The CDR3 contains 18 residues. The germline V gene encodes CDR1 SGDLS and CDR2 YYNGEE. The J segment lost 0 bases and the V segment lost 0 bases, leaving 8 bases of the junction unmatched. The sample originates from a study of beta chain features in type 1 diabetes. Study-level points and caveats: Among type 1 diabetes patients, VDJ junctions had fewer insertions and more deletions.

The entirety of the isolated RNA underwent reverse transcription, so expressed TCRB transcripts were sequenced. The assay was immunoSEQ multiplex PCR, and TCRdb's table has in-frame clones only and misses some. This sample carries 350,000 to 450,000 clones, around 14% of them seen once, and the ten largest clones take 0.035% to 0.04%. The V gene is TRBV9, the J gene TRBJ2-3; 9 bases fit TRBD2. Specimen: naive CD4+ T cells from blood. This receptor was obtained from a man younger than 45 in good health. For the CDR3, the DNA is TGTGCCAGCAGCGTAGGCGGACTAGCGCTAACTAGCACAGATACGCAGTATTTT. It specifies CASSVGGLALTSTDTQYF.